One sample yielded the 11 T cell receptor beta chains listed below, sequenced in a study of human T cells and chemical hapten exposure. Time point in this sample: patch test 2, 6 weeks after DPC sensitization. Sample treatment: therapeutic diphenylcyclopropenone sensitization with weekly scalp DPC. MiXCR, applied by TCRdb to the RACE reads, yields one record per CDR3 protein. The sample yields about 380,000 distinct CDR3 sequences, about 6.9% seen once. This specimen consisted of whole blood, obtained in connection with sensitization to the hapten diphenylcyclopropenone (DPC). The receptors derive from a woman younger than 30 with alopecia areata. Some clones in this sample may be carry-over from other donors' samples.

J is TRBJ2-1 and V is TRBV6-2 or TRBV6-3, with D perhaps given as TRBD1 or TRBD2 (5 bases each). The germline gives CDR1 MNHEY, CDR2 SVGEGT. The CDR3 is 15 residues long. Trimming shortened V by 5 bases and J by 13 bases, and 24 bases separated the two germline ends. The DNA of the CDR3 is TGTGCCAGCAGTGACTGGGGACGGACCACCCATGTTCAGTTCTTC. Translated: CASSDWGRTTHVQFF.

Regarding this clonotype: A read error may account for a junction end that differs from germline. This sequence joins TRBV6-6 and TRBJ2-7, with 7 bases matching TRBD1. The CDR3 sequence is 14 residues long. Germline CDR1 MNHNY, CDR2 SVGAGI (reference sequence). CDR3 amino acids: CASSYRDSSCEQYF. As DNA, the CDR3 is TGTGCCAGCAGCTACCGGGACAGTTCCTGCGAGCAGTACTTC.

This rearrangement joins TRBV18 to TRBJ2-1; 9 bases fit TRBD2. This CDR3 is 14 amino acids long. From germline, CDR1 is KGHSH and CDR2 LQKENI. Trimming took 0 bases from V and 9 from J; bases not matched to a gene: 3. CDR3 nucleotides: TGTGCCAGCTCACCACCGGGACTAGCTGGTGAGCAGTTCTTC. This codes for CASSPPGLAGEQFF. Together with reference TRBV18 and TRBJ2-1, the CDR3 gives the full variable domain: NAGVMQNPRHLVRRRGQEARLRCSPMKGHSHVYWYRQLPEEGLKFMVYLQKENIIDESGMPKERFSAEFPKEGPSILRIQQVVRGDSAAYFCASSPPGLAGEQFFGPGTRLTVL.

This clonotype has a count of ten or more. The CDR3 region is CASSPGQGYGYTF. In nucleotides, the CDR3 is TGTGCCAGCTCACCGGGACAGGGCTATGGCTACACCTTC. The chain is built from TRBV18 and TRBJ1-2; 9 bases match TRBD1. CDR1 and CDR2 from the germline V gene are KGHSH and LQKENI. The CDR3 sequence is 13 residues long. Trimming took 3 bases from V and 4 from J; bases not matched to a gene: 0.

This sequence joins TRBV28 and TRBJ1-2; weak D call: TRBD1 (6 bases). Germline CDR1 MDHEN, CDR2 SYDVKM. Trimming shortened V by 6 bases and J by 8 bases, and 25 bases separated the two germline ends. The CDR3 covers 16 residues. For the CDR3, the DNA is TGTGCCAGCAGCCAGGGCGGAGGGGGGAGGTCGCGCGGCTACACCTTC. Protein product: CASSQGGGGRSRGYTF.

This clonotype showed up many times. The chain links TRBV2 to TRBJ1-2; D gene uncertain. This CDR3 has 14 residues. The V and J ends lost 4 bases and 2 bases respectively, with 11 bases between them. Germline V gene lookup returns CDR1 SNHLY and CDR2 FYNNEI. CDR3 region: CASSVRQQNYGYTF. CDR3 sequence (DNA): TGTGCCAGCAGTGTACGACAACAGAACTATGGCTACACCTTC.

This clonotype turned up a few times. In DNA, the CDR3 is TGTGCCAGCAGCCAAGACGGGTTGAAGGGCTACACCTTC. This codes for CASSQDGLKGYTF. The rearrangement joins TRBV14 to TRBJ1-2; D remains ambiguous. This CDR3 comprises 13 residues. Trimming took off 0 bases at V and 8 bases at J, with 10 bases between the two ends. CDR1 SGHDN and CDR2 FVKESK come from the germline V gene.

This clonotype was counted between two and nine times. The gene calls are TRBV12-3 or TRBV12-4 and TRBJ2-3, with 9 nucleotides matching TRBD1. The CDR3 consists of 15 residues. With V trimmed by 5 bases and J by 4 bases, 7 bases remained unmatched. The CDR3 coding sequence is TGTGCCAGCAGTCCCATACAGGGGGCCGCAGATACGCAGTATTTT. Translation: CASSPIQGAADTQYF.

V is TRBV3-1 and J is TRBJ1-2, with TRBD1 matching over 7 bases. This CDR3 is 15 amino acids long. J lost 0 bases, V lost 3 bases, and 4 bases had no gene match. Germline assignment: CDR1 LGHDT and CDR2 YNNKEL (reference sequence). The CDR3 bases are TGTGCCAGCAGCCAGTTGACAGGGACTAACTATGGCTACACCTTC. Translating it yields CASSQLTGTNYGYTF.

At least ten counts were recorded for this clonotype. The chain couples TRBV20-1 to TRBJ1-2, with a possible D match to TRBD1 (6 bases). Trimming removed 3 bases from V and 5 bases from J, with 13 bases in between. Germline V lookup: CDR1 DFQATT, CDR2 SNEGSKA (reference sequence). This CDR3 contains 13 residues. The DNA for the CDR3 is TGCAGTGCTAGCCCCAGGGGACTATATGGCTACACCTTC. This gives the protein CSASPRGLYGYTF.

This clonotype was counted ten times or more. The rearrangement uses TRBV12-3 or TRBV12-4 and TRBJ1-4; D unresolved. V was trimmed by 4 bases and J by 6 bases, leaving 9 bases between them. CDR3 length: 13 residues. CDR3 sequence: CASSSTTDEKLFF. CDR3 sequence (DNA): TGTGCCAGCAGTTCGACGACGGATGAAAAACTGTTTTTT.